Detailed here is one T cell receptor beta chain. Which antigen it targets is not known. No base-level quality is on record; no much larger clone is a single base apart. This sample was taken from a study of long-term antiretroviral therapy in people with HIV (dated 2022 in TCRdb). Background on the whole study: The earliest samples were collected approximately a decade before the 2015 WHO recommendation for immediate ART, a period when ART was typically delayed until CD4 counts fell. A retrospective serial study tested whether changes in peripheral blood TRB repertoire composition and diversity were associated with ART initiation and durable HIV suppression. From 30 adults with confirmed HIV infection, the cohort provided 192 cryopreserved PBMC samples, gathered serially across a mean of around six years (range 1-12). Among the 30 or so participants with HIV, around ten were female. No cross-contamination during QIAcube processing was shown when test extractions of a monoclonal T-cell line were performed alongside about 33 polyclonal samples. General study outcomes and caveats: The repertoire was dominated across all time points by expanded TRB clones identified before ART initiation, although this dominance was seen to fluctuate and to decrease in many PLHIV after ART. Because pre-ART samples had limited cell numbers, unsorted PBMC were profiled rather than sorted CD4+ and CD8+ T cells. Inferences about post-ART repertoire changes were limited because no data were available on ART adherence, viral resistance or therapy changes. Starting ART was linked to a significant rise in TRB diversity, yet even after long-term ART the diversity remained significantly lower than in transplant donor controls. CDR3 length ranges in HIV repertoires were narrower than in controls, and network structure suggested an antigen-experienced repertoire with only a slight naive shift after ART. The samples were dated from the mid-2000s to the late 2010s, and the ART regimens that were used may be less effective than current ART regimens. Since PBMC availability was limited, sequencing covered only the TCR beta chain, with no alpha chain pairing.

Between the V and J ends, shortened by 8 bases and 5 bases respectively, the junction contains 12 bases. In the germline V gene (reference sequence), CDR1 corresponds to LNHDA and CDR2 to SQIVND. The CDR3 contains 13 residues, cysteine and phenylalanine counted. This entry keeps only the CDR3 DNA: 39 bases, framed from base 1. Sequencing of the TRB variable region was done with the immunoSEQ hsTCRB v3.0 assay at survey level resolution. The targeted TRB sequencing depth was about 40,000-55,000 T-cell genomes per sample. Pooled TRB libraries were sequenced on an Illumina MiSeq with a v3 150-cycle kit. Per the authors' processing: Repertoire analysis was run in R within a reproducible Nextflow workflow that covered QC, data transformation and analysis. Custom analyses were implemented in LymphoSeq2, an R package for AIRR-Seq data exploration. Several samples that produced fewer than 5000 total TRB sequences were removed, so approximately 190 HIV repertoires were analyzed. Of the roughly 180 retained HIV repertoires, about 59 were collected before and 120 to 130 after ART initiation. Repertoires were downsampled to 5000 TRB nucleotide sequences, with summary statistics averaged over 100 downsampling iterations. TRB sequences were retained for analysis only if CDR3 regions of at least seven amino acids were present. A Shannon entropy-derived clonality score and the Gini coefficient were used to measure diversity. In repertoire networks, the top 5000 CDR3 amino acid sequences were linked whenever an edit distance of one separated two sequences. Antigen specificity groups and MHC restriction were predicted for TRB CDR3 amino acid sequences with GLIPH2. Known CMV, EBV, HIV or tissue antigen associations were flagged by matching CDR3 amino acid sequences against VDJdb and McPAS-TCR. Pre-ART, post-ART and control groups were compared with Wilcoxon signed-rank tests and Holm-Bonferroni correction. TCRdb holds this immuneACCESS table with in-frame rearrangements only. Some clones are missing; in checked studies, unresolved V genes explain under half, and the rest has no known cause. Clone size and V and J calls were adopted from that table, with D and trimming inferred from the DNA. The sample yields around 29,000 clones; around 90% were counted once. Jointly, the top ten make up roughly 13% of the sample.

Participants were included only if at least one PBMC sample before ART initiation and at least two post-ART samples were available. All participants with HIV were treated in the United States of America. Before DNA extraction, cryopreserved samples containing roughly 0.85-11 million PBMC were thawed and washed. At the time of the earliest PBMC sample for each participant with HIV, ages ranged from about 20 to 54 years. PBMC samples were contributed by each participant from 1-4 timepoints before ART initiation and 2-8 timepoints after ART initiation, with a median of 7 samples. For every participant, serial HIV viral load, CD4+ T-cell count, ART history and demographic data were obtained. Using a Qiagen kit on a QIAcube, genomic DNA was extracted from unsorted PBMC, with samples processed in batches of 12.

The specimen comprised unsorted PBMCs, sampled 1.1 years after starting antiretroviral therapy. This clonotype was sampled from a man between 18 and 29 years old with HIV. The rearrangement combines TRBV19 with TRBJ2-2; TRBD2 might be the D gene, on 6 matching bases. In nucleotides, the sequence is TGTGCCAGTGCGGAGGGTGCGACCGGGGAGCTGTTTTTT. Its translation is CASAEGATGELFF.